This TCR beta chain was profiled in a study of cytomegalovirus exposure and HLA in healthy donors. Notes on the study in general: When analyzed later, a missense DCLRE1C variant was found to be linked to TCR beta V- and J-gene trimming.

It was with 60 Vbeta and 13 Jbeta primers that the PCR ran. Sequencing used immunoSEQ multiplex PCR; TCRdb keeps in-frame clones, though not all of them. The table includes fewer than 200,000 clones, approximately 79% detected once. The CDR3 consists of 13 residues. Germline CDR1 LNHDA, CDR2 SQIVND (reference sequence). Unmatched junction bases numbered 7, after V lost 11 bases and J lost 4 bases. As for this clone: What it recognizes is unknown.

This TCR came from a woman aged 45-60 years in good health and CMV-seropositive. The source material was PBMCs. The rearrangement joins TRBV19 to TRBJ1-5, with 8 bases identical to TRBD1. This CDR3 reads CASGTGRNQPQHF. In nucleotides, the CDR3 is TGTGCCTCCGGGACAGGAAGAAATCAGCCCCAGCATTTT.